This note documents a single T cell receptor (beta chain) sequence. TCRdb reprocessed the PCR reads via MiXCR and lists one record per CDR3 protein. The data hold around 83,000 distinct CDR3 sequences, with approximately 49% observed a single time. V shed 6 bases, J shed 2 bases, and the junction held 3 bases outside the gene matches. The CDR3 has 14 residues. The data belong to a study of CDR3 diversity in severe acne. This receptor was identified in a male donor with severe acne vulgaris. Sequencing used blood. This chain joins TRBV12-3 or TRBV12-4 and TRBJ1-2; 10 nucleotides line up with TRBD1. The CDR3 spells CASSRGQGNYGYTF. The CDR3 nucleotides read TGTGCCAGCAGCCGGGGACAGGGGAACTATGGCTACACCTTC.